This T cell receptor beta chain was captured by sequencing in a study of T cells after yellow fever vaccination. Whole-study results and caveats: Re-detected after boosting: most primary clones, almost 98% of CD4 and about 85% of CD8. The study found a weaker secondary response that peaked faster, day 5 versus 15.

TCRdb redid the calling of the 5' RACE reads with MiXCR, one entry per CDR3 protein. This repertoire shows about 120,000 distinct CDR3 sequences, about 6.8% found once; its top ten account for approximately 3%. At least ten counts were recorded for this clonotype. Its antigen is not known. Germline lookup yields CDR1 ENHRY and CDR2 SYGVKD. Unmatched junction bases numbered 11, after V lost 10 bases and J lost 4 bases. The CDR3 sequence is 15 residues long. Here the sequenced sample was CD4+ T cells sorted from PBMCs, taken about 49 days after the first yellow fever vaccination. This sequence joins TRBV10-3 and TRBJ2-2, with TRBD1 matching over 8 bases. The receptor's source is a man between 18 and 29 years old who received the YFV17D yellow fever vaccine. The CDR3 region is CATVPGGAFTGELFF. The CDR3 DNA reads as TGTGCCACCGTGCCAGGGGGCGCGTTCACCGGGGAGCTGTTTTTT.